This T cell receptor (beta chain) is drawn from a study of blood T cells in healthy people across ages. Study-wide findings and caveats: CMV status of donors was unknown, possibly confounding expanded clonotype changes. Calculation of diversity from one million T cells yielded estimates considered to be underestimates. Higher naive T cell percentage went strongly together with higher TCR beta diversity.

This clonotype was picked up many times. Its specificity is not known. Then a second PCR, running about 6 to 11 cycles, was carried out with a sample-barcoded 5' primer and a J-beta primer mix. Template switching added a 12-random-nucleotide identifier to every cDNA molecule. A single record per CDR3 protein comes from TCRdb applying MiXCR to the 5' RACE reads. The sample contains roughly 900,000 distinct CDR3 sequences, under 30% of which appear only once. Germline CDR1 reads LGHDT; CDR2 reads YNNKEL (reference sequence). The CDR3 runs 12 residues. With 6 bases removed from V and 4 bases from J, the gap between germline ends came to 9 bases.

The receptor's source is a woman at least 80 years old in good health. The chain employs TRBV3-1 and TRBJ2-5; D remains ambiguous. The specimen was blood. CDR3 sequence reads: CASSDTVETQYF. CDR3 coding DNA: TGTGCCAGCAGTGACACGGTAGAGACCCAGTACTTC.